The next 11 T cell receptor beta chains were all read from a single sample in a study of T cells in localized non-small cell lung cancer. The assay was immunoSEQ multiplex PCR, and TCRdb's table has in-frame clones only and misses some. The sample records around 130,000 clones, about 90% being singletons. This specimen consisted of peripheral blood, obtained before any cancer treatment. The receptors here all came from an older female donor with stage I lung adenocarcinoma.

The chain has TRBV7-2 and TRBJ2-7; 8 nucleotides agree with TRBD2. Germline loops: CDR1 SGHTA, CDR2 FQGNSA. J was trimmed by 2 bases and V by 4 bases; bases with no gene match: 7. The CDR3 consists of 15 residues. CDR3 bases: TGTGCCAGCAGCTCCCGACTAGCGTCAACCTACGAGCAGTACTTC. Protein product: CASSSRLASTYEQYF.

In the case of this clone: This same CDR3 is encoded by further DNA sequences in the sample. V usage is TRBV11-2 and J usage is TRBJ2-3, with D possibly called TRBD1 or TRBD2 (5 bases each). CDR1 and CDR2 from the germline V gene are SGHAT and FQNNGV. V was shortened by 1 base and J by 6 bases, with 11 bases between the two germline ends. The CDR3 has 14 amino acids. CDR3 nucleotide sequence: TGTGCCAGCAGCTTAGTAGGGGCGGGCGATACGCAGTATTTT. It yields the protein CASSLVGAGDTQYF.

This clone was seen once. V and J are TRBV7-9 and TRBJ2-7, with D uncertain. There are 14 residues in the CDR3. CDR1 SEHNR and CDR2 FQNEAQ come from the germline V gene (reference sequence). Trimming left V 1 base short and J 2 bases short, with 9 bases between. Written as DNA, the CDR3 is TGTGCCAGCAGCTTAGAGGGATCTACCTACGAGCAGTACTTC. It is translated as CASSLEGSTYEQYF. Supplemented by reference TRBV7-9 and TRBJ2-7, the full variable domain reads DTGVSQNPRHKITKRGQNVTFRCDPISEHNRLYWYRQTLGQGPEFLTYFQNEAQLEKSRLLSDRFSAERPKGSFSTLEIQRTEQGDSAMYLCASSLEGSTYEQYFGPGTRLTVT.

The V gene is TRBV5-6, the J gene TRBJ1-5; 7 bases align to TRBD1. After removal of 0 bases from V and 2 bases from J, the junction contained 2 bases not matched to a gene. CDR1 and CDR2 (germline): SGHDT, YYEEEE. CDR3 length: 15 residues. CDR3 nucleotide sequence: TGTGCCAGCAGCTTGGGGGACAGCCGCAATCAGCCCCAGCATTTT. Translated, it gives CASSLGDSRNQPQHF.

The chain joins TRBV30 to TRBJ2-7; 8 positions agree with TRBD2. Germline V lookup: CDR1 GTSNPN, CDR2 SVGIG (reference sequence). The CDR3 runs 13 residues. Trimming took 4 bases from V and 2 from J; bases not matched to a gene: 4. CDR3 loop: CAWNPGGPYEQYF. CDR3 bases: TGTGCCTGGAATCCGGGAGGGCCCTACGAGCAGTACTTC.

This clone was seen only a few times. The chain uses TRBV12-5 and TRBJ1-2; 9 bases fit TRBD1. Trimming took 1 base from V and 0 from J; bases not matched to a gene: 3. Per the germline V gene, CDR1 is LGHNT and CDR2 is FRNRAP. CDR3 size: 16 residues. The CDR3 reads CASGLAQGAANYGYTF. CDR3 coding DNA: TGTGCTAGTGGTTTGGCACAGGGGGCGGCTAACTATGGCTACACCTTC.

This clone came up a few times. This rearrangement joins TRBV15 to TRBJ1-4; D is unclear. The CDR3 loop spans 15 amino acids. Per germline, CDR1 LNHNV and CDR2 YYDKDF (reference sequence). V was cut by 4 bases and J by 5 bases, with 14 bases left in between. CDR3 in amino acids: CATSIRPRINEKLFF. CDR3 sequence (DNA): TGTGCCACCAGCATCAGGCCAAGGATCAATGAAAAACTGTTTTTT.

There are a few counts of this clone. In nucleotides, the CDR3 is TGCAGCCCTGGTGGGAACACTGAAGCTTTCTTT. Amino acids: CSPGGNTEAFF. This sequence joins TRBV29-1 and TRBJ1-1; D gene ambiguous. Germline-derived CDR1 and CDR2 are SQVTM and ANQGSEA. The CDR3 runs 11 residues. Between the trimmed V and J ends, which lost 8 bases and 1 base, there was a span of 8 bases.

This rearrangement joins TRBV5-1 to TRBJ2-1; D gene unclear. Trimming cost V 3 bases and J 8 bases, with 12 bases left between them. The CDR3 length is 13 residues. Germline V CDR1 and CDR2: SGHRS, YFSETQ. CDR3 protein: CASSSPLVDEQFF. The CDR3 DNA follows: TGCGCCAGCAGCTCCCCCCTAGTGGATGAGCAGTTCTTC.

About this clone: No DNA is shown, since the ends of the CDR3 on it are uncertain; the CDR3 is the one TCRdb lists. The chain is built from TRBV1 and TRBJ2-7; the listed D gene, TRBD2, was not tested against the DNA. TRBV1 is an annotated pseudogene. A total of 18 residues make up the CDR3, ends included. The CDR3 is CTSSQEVAGGTRTYEQYF.

The V and J genes are TRBV28 and TRBJ2-4; D is ambiguous. This CDR3 spans 12 amino acids. CDR1 and CDR2 from the germline V gene are MDHEN and SYDVKM. The V end was cut by 5 bases, the J end by 6 bases, with 8 bases between. The CDR3 DNA reads as TGTGCCAGCAGTCTCTGGGGAAACATTCAGTACTTC. As protein: CASSLWGNIQYF.